The entry below gives a single T cell receptor beta chain sequence along with its context. Antigen unknown. This sample was included in a study of response to subunit inactivated influenza vaccine. TCRdb independently ran MiXCR on the RT-PCR reads; one entry per CDR3 protein. The sample shows almost 250,000 distinct CDR3 sequences, 12% of them seen only once. Study outcomes and limitations: With each seasonal influenza vaccination, the authors suggested, few new T cells are recruited.

The V gene's germline CDR1 is MDHEN and CDR2 SYDVKM. The CDR3 has 14 residues. V lost 6 bases to trimming and J lost 5 bases, with 14 bases between them. Sequenced material: non-naive T cells sorted from PBMCs, taken about 14 days before vaccination. The chain is built from TRBV28 and TRBJ1-5; TRBD1 is a possible D gene (5 bases). The sequence was collected from a man aged 50-59 years who received an inactivated influenza vaccine. In DNA, the CDR3 is TGTGCCAGCAGATCCGGGACGATCCATCAGCCCCAGCATTTT. It is translated as CASRSGTIHQPQHF.